This T cell receptor beta chain was observed in a study of T cells in Graves' hyperthyroidism and ophthalmopathy. The sample holds many counts of this clonotype. Its antigen remains unknown. This CDR3 has 13 residues. Germline values: CDR1 MNHNS, CDR2 SASEGT. V dropped 7 bases and J dropped 1; count of bases not matched to a gene: 3. Study observations and caveats: Blood also carried most thyroid clonotypes expanded above 0.001. In validation, the model predicted ophthalmopathy. These predictions came a median about 6.8 months before onset.

Using RNA transcripts as the source, TCR beta CDR3 regions were amplified. HTBI primers drove first-round RT-PCR of the TCR CDR3. TCRdb recomputed calls from the multiplex PCR reads with MiXCR, one row per CDR3 protein. The sample has approximately 520,000 distinct CDR3 sequences, approximately 25% seen once. The PBMCs were taken from roughly 9.3 ml of fresh peripheral blood. The chain uses TRBV6-1 and TRBJ1-1, with 7 positions matching TRBD1. Specimen: blood. This TCR derives from a woman under 40 with Graves' ophthalmopathy. CDR3 DNA sequence: TGTGCCAGCACTGGGACAGAGAACACTGAAGCTTTCTTT. Translation: CASTGTENTEAFF.